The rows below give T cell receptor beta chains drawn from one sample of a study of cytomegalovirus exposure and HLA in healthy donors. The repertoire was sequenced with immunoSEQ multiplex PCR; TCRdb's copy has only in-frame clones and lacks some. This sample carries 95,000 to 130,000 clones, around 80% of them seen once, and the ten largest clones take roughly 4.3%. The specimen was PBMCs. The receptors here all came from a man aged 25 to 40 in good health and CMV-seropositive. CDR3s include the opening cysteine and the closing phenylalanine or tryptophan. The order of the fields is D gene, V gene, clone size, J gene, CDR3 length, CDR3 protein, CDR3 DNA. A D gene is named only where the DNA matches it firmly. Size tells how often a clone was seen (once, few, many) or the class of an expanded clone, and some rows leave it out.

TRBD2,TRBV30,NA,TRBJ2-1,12,CAWGLAGDEQFF,TGTGCCTGGGGACTAGCGGGAGATGAGCAGTTCTTC
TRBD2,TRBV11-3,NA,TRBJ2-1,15,CASSPGLAGSDEQFF,TGTGCCAGCAGCCCGGGACTAGCGGGAAGCGATGAGCAGTTCTTC
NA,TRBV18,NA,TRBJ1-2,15,CASSPGQTTNYGYTF,TGTGCCAGCTCACCAGGGCAGACCACTAACTATGGCTACACCTTC
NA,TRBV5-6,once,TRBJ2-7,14,CASSLGGYSYEQYF,TGTGCCAGCAGCTTGGGGGGCTACTCCTACGAGCAGTACTTC
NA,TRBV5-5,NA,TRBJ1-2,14,CASSFLGVSYGYTF,TGTGCCAGCAGCTTTTTAGGGGTCTCCTATGGCTACACCTTC
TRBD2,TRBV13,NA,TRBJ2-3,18,CASSSPLGLAGTVDTQYF,TGTGCCAGCAGCTCCCCCCTGGGACTAGCGGGGACGGTTGATACGCAGTATTTT
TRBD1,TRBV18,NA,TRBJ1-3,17,CASSPLVDRLSGNTIYF,TGTGCCAGCTCACCATTGGTGGACAGGCTCTCTGGAAACACCATATATTTT
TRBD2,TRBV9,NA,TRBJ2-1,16,CASSVEGLAGGTEQFF,TGTGCCAGCAGCGTAGAGGGGCTAGCGGGAGGTACTGAGCAGTTCTTC
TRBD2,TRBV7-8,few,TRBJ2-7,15,CASSASGRAPYEQYF,TGTGCCAGCAGCGCCAGCGGGAGGGCCCCCTACGAGCAGTACTTC
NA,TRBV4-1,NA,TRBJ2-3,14,CASSQAQGTDTQYF,TGCGCCAGCAGCCAAGCGCAGGGCACAGATACGCAGTATTTT
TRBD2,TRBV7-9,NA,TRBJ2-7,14,CSSSPTSGSYEQYF,TGTTCCAGCAGCCCGACTAGCGGCTCCTACGAGCAGTACTTC
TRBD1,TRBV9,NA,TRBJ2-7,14,CASSAGQGDYEQYF,TGTGCCAGCAGCGCGGGACAGGGTGATTACGAGCAGTACTTC
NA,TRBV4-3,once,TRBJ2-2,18,CASSQDPAILLNTGELFF,TGCGCCAGCAGCCAAGATCCGGCGATACTACTGAACACCGGGGAGCTGTTTTTT
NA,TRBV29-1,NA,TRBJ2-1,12,CSVEGTGNEQFF,TGCAGCGTTGAAGGGACTGGGAATGAGCAGTTCTTC
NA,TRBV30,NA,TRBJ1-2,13,CAWSYGGNYGYTF,TGTGCCTGGAGTTATGGGGGGAACTATGGCTACACCTTC
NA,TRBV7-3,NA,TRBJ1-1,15,CASSLFAGETTEAFF,TGTGCCAGCAGCTTATTCGCGGGGGAGACCACTGAAGCTTTCTTT